Listed below are T cell receptor beta chains from one sample, sequenced in a study of shared T cell receptors in the human thymus. Some clones are missing from TCRdb's copy, which holds only in-frame ones; the method was immunoSEQ multiplex PCR. The sample lists 600,000 to 900,000 clones; 70% to 90% were seen once. The data also belong to a second study, concerning human thymus T cells.

Sample: thymocytes. These receptors came from a girl younger than two with a congenital heart defect. Both conserved end residues are part of each CDR3. The D gene is left open where the match is weak. Size values are once, few and many counts, or a class for expanded clones, and some rows have none.

>TRBJ1-2|NA|14|TRBV5-1|TRBD1
TGCGCCAGCAGCCAGAAGGGACAGGGTGATGGCTACACCTTC
CASSQKGQGDGYTF
>TRBJ1-1|NA|12|TRBV7-9|NA
TGTGCCAGCAGCCTTACAGGCACTGAAGCTTTCTTT
CASSLTGTEAFF
>TRBJ1-6|NA|18|TRBV5-4|NA
TGTGCCAGCAGCTTAGGGGTAATGGAAAATTCGGTCGGATCACCCCTCCACTTT
CASSLGVMENSVGSPLHF
>TRBJ2-7|NA|17|TRBV4-3|NA
TGCGCCAGCAGCCAAGATCTATCCCGGACAGACCCCTACGAGCAGTACTTC
CASSQDLSRTDPYEQYF
>TRBJ2-1|NA|17|TRBV14|TRBD2
TGTGCCAGCAGCCACGCTACTAGCGGGGGGGCCTACAATGAGCAGTTCTTC
CASSHATSGGAYNEQFF
>TRBJ1-4|NA|11|TRBV11-2|NA
TGTGCCAGCAGCGTACAGGGCAAACTGTTTTTT
CASSVQGKLFF
>TRBJ2-7|NA|12|TRBV28|NA
TGTGCCAGCAAACAGAGCTCCTACGAGCAGTACTTC
CASKQSSYEQYF
>TRBJ2-5|NA|13|TRBV28|NA
TGTGCCAGCAGTTTCACTAGCCGGGAGACCCAGTACTTC
CASSFTSRETQYF
>TRBJ1-2|NA|14|TRBV4-1|NA
TGCGCCAGCAGCCAAGGAGAGATTAACTATGGCTACACCTTC
CASSQGEINYGYTF
>TRBJ1-6|NA|15|TRBV29-1|NA
TGCAGCGTTTGTAGTGACAGAGACTATAATTCACCCCTCCACTTT
CSVCSDRDYNSPLHF
>TRBJ2-7|NA|17|TRBV25-1|NA
TGTGCCAGCAGTCCAAGGGTTCACAGGTACCCAACCTACGAGCAGTACTTC
CASSPRVHRYPTYEQYF
>TRBJ1-1|once|12|TRBV30|TRBD1
TGTGCCTGGATTGCAGGGGGCACTGAAGCTTTCTTT
CAWIAGGTEAFF
>TRBJ1-6|NA|17|TRBV5-4|NA
TGTGCCAGCAGCTTGGTTGTTCGGGAACAGGGTATCTCACCCCTCCACTTT
CASSLVVREQGISPLHF
>TRBJ1-1|once|17|TRBV19|TRBD1
TGTGCCAGTAGTAGGCCCCCCACAGGGGCCGGGAACACTGAAGCTTTCTTT
CASSRPPTGAGNTEAFF
>TRBJ2-7|NA|14|TRBV6-1|NA
TGTGCCAGCAGTGAAGGGAGCCACAATTACGAGCAGTACTTC
CASSEGSHNYEQYF
>TRBJ1-5|NA|16|TRBV19|NA
TGTGCCAGTAGTCATCCGGCCAGGGGTGGAGGACAGCCCCAGCATTTT
CASSHPARGGGQPQHF
>TRBJ2-3|NA|16|TRBV25-1|TRBD1
TGTGCCAGCAGTGAAGGGGGACAGGGATGCACAGATACGCAGTATTTT
CASSEGGQGCTDTQYF
>TRBJ1-6|NA|14|TRBV5-1|TRBD1
TGCGCCAGCAGCTGGGGGGACAGAAATTCACCCCTCCACTTT
CASSWGDRNSPLHF
>TRBJ2-7|NA|15|TRBV7-2|NA
TGTGCCAGCAGCTTAGCGCTTGGCGGCTCCTACGAGCAGTACTTC
CASSLALGGSYEQYF
>TRBJ1-1|NA|13|TRBV10-3|NA
TGTGCCATCACTAGGCTAGCGGACACTGAAGCTTTCTTT
CAITRLADTEAFF
>TRBJ2-7|NA|22|TRBV28|NA
TGTGCCAGCAGTTTAAGGGTATATTATCCCCGCGACAGGCAAATCGAGTGGTACGAGCAGTACTTC
CASSLRVYYPRDRQIEWYEQYF
>TRBJ1-2|NA|14|TRBV2|NA
TGTGCCAGCACTAAGCTCCAGGGATACTATGGCTACACCTTC
CASTKLQGYYGYTF
>TRBJ1-2|NA|16|TRBV2|NA
TGTGCCAGCAGAGCCCGCCCAGCGTTGGAATTCTATGGCTACACCTTC
CASRARPALEFYGYTF
>TRBJ1-6|few|23|TRBV10-2|NA
TGCGCCAGCAGTGAGTCCGAGGGAAAGGTCTCTGGTCGGACGAACATTGGATATTCACCCCTCCACTTT
CASSESEGKVSGRTNIGYSPLHF
>TRBJ2-7|NA|14|TRBV9|TRBD1
TGTGCCAGCAGCTCCCGACAGGGGAACTACGAGCAGTACTTC
CASSSRQGNYEQYF
>TRBJ1-2|NA|18|TRBV7-8|NA
TGTGCCAGCAGCTTAAACGACAGGAAGGGGGAAACTAACTATGGCTACACCTTC
CASSLNDRKGETNYGYTF
>TRBJ1-2|NA|19|TRBV19|NA
TGTGCCAGTAGTATAGATCATCGCCTCGTCAGCCGCCGGGTCTATGGCTACACCTTC
CASSIDHRLVSRRVYGYTF
>TRBJ1-6|NA|17|TRBV2|NA
TGTGCCAGCAGTCCTCCCCGATGGACAGTCCACAATTCACCCCTCCACTTT
CASSPPRWTVHNSPLHF
>TRBJ1-1|NA|13|TRBV7-3|TRBD1
TGTGCCAGCAGCCCCCTGGACAGGGATGAAGCTTTCTTT
CASSPLDRDEAFF
>TRBJ2-7|NA|10|TRBV6-1|NA
TGTGCCAGCAGTTCAGGCGAGCAGTACTTC
CASSSGEQYF
>TRBJ1-1|NA|19|TRBV5-7|TRBD1
TGTGCCAGCAGCTCTTCCCTACACGGGACTAGGGGGCCGGGCACTGAAGCTTTCTTT
CASSSSLHGTRGPGTEAFF
>TRBJ2-4|few|19|TRBV5-4|TRBD1
TGTGCCAGCAGCACCCGACAGGGGAGTTCGAAACTAGCCAAAAACATTCAGTACTTC
CASSTRQGSSKLAKNIQYF
>TRBJ1-2|once|15|TRBV5-1|NA
TGCGCCAGCAGCTTGGGGAGCAGGGCATTCTATGGCTACACCTTC
CASSLGSRAFYGYTF
>TRBJ2-3|few|15|TRBV6-1|TRBD2
TGTGCCAGCAGTGTACTAGCGGGGGGGAGTCATACGCAGTATTTT
CASSVLAGGSHTQYF
>TRBJ2-7|once|10|TRBV9|NA
TGTGCCAGCAGCACGGACGAGCAGTACTTC
CASSTDEQYF
>TRBJ1-3|NA|13|TRBV9|TRBD1
TGTGCCAGCAGACAGGGGGCTGGGGACACCATATATTTT
CASRQGAGDTIYF
>TRBJ2-7|NA|14|TRBV7-8|NA
TGTGCCAGCAGCTTAGTCCCCCTGTCCTACGAGCAGTACTTC
CASSLVPLSYEQYF
>TRBJ1-2|once|17|TRBV14|TRBD1
TGTGCCAGCAGCCAAGACCGGACAGGGGTTGCTAACTATGGCTACACCTTC
CASSQDRTGVANYGYTF
>TRBJ1-1|NA|14|TRBV5-6|NA
TGTGCCAGCAGCTGCCAGAGGAGGAACACTGAAGCTTTCTTT
CASSCQRRNTEAFF
>TRBJ1-4|NA|15|TRBV6-6|NA
TGTGCCAGCACCAAACCGGGGGGGGTGACTGAAAAACTGTTTTTT
CASTKPGGVTEKLFF
>TRBJ1-1|NA|16|TRBV5-1|NA
TGCGCCAGCAGCTTCCTCGTATGGGGCGTCTTCACTGAAGCTTTCTTT
CASSFLVWGVFTEAFF
>TRBJ1-1|NA|15|TRBV5-1|NA
TGCGCCAGCAGCGAAGCGACAGGAGAGAACACTGAAGCTTTCTTT
CASSEATGENTEAFF
>TRBJ1-2|NA|12|TRBV10-3|NA
TGTGCCATCCCCGGACAGAACTATGGCTACACCTTC
CAIPGQNYGYTF
>TRBJ2-5|once|16|TRBV5-1|TRBD2
TGCGCCAGCAGCAAGGGACTAGCGGGGGGTCAAGAGACCCAGTACTTC
CASSKGLAGGQETQYF
>TRBJ2-7|NA|15|TRBV6-5|NA
TGTGCCAGCAGTTACAGGGGGATGCTCGGGTGCGAGCAGTACTTC
CASSYRGMLGCEQYF
>TRBJ1-4|NA|15|TRBV14|NA
TGTGCCAGCAGCCATGTTTACGTCCGTTCGGGGAAACTGTTTTTT
CASSHVYVRSGKLFF
>TRBJ2-2|NA|12|TRBV7-7|NA
TGTGCCAGCAGCTTCCGGGGCGGGGAGCTGTTTTTT
CASSFRGGELFF
>TRBJ2-1|NA|12|TRBV6-5|NA
TGTGCCAGCAGTTACGGAGGAGACGAGCAGTTCTTC
CASSYGGDEQFF
>TRBJ1-1|NA|15|TRBV9|NA
TGTGCCAGCAGCAAGGGGAGCTACGGACAGCTGCAAGCTTTCTTT
CASSKGSYGQLQAFF
>TRBJ1-2|NA|15|TRBV19|TRBD1
TGTGCCAGTAGTATACCGACAGGGGGGAACTATGGCTACACCTTC
CASSIPTGGNYGYTF
>TRBJ1-3|NA|14|TRBV7-8|TRBD1
TGTGCCAGCAGCTTCCAACAGGGGGAAAACACCATATATTTT
CASSFQQGENTIYF
>TRBJ1-1|NA|15|TRBV28|NA
TGTGCCAGCAGTTTATTGAGGTCAACCAGGGGTGAGGCTTTCTTT
CASSLLRSTRGEAFF
>TRBJ1-2|NA|15|TRBV7-2|NA
TGTGCCAGCAGCTTAGGGAGACAGAAACCCTATGGCTACACCTTC
CASSLGRQKPYGYTF
>TRBJ1-6|NA|14|TRBV28|TRBD1
TGTGCCAGCAGGGGACAGGGGATAAATTCACCCCTCCACTTT
CASRGQGINSPLHF
>TRBJ2-7|NA|17|TRBV11-2|NA
TGTGCCAGCAGCTTAGTAGAGGGCCGCCAAGGGTACCACGAGCAGTACTTC
CASSLVEGRQGYHEQYF